The entry that follows covers one TCR beta chain sequence. The antigen remains undetermined. These data originate in a study of cytomegalovirus exposure and HLA in healthy donors. Study results and caveats: Specificity of a few CMV-associated chains for CMV antigens was verified in vitro. The authors listed 150 to 200 TCR beta chains as cytomegalovirus-associated. Productive status was seen about 87% or about 30% of the time for most TCR beta V segments in an earlier analysis. Usually a TCR sequence was rare, but some public TCRs were found in many donors.

Primers included in the PCR were 60 Vbeta and 13 Jbeta primers. Here immunoSEQ multiplex PCR was the method, and the copy in TCRdb shows in-frame clones only, minus some. This table holds about 65,000 clones, less than 70% found once. The CDR3 loop spans 15 amino acids. Trimming at V came to 5 bases and at J to 1 base, leaving 5 bases not matched to a gene. CDR1 and CDR2 from the germline V gene are MNHEY and SVGAGI. The J gene is TRBJ2-5, the V gene TRBV6-5; 9 nucleotides agree with TRBD1. This sequence originates from a man aged 30 to 39 in good health and CMV-seronegative. The sequenced sample consisted of PBMCs. CDR3 DNA: TGTGCCAGCAGTCCCTGGGACAGGGCCCAAGAGACCCAGTACTTC. Its protein is CASSPWDRAQETQYF.